The 14 T cell receptor beta chains reported below all come from one sample, sequenced in a study of cytomegalovirus exposure and HLA in healthy donors. The PCR had 60 Vbeta and 13 Jbeta primers. Sequencing used immunoSEQ multiplex PCR; TCRdb keeps in-frame clones, though not all of them. Of about 76,000 clones in the sample, roughly two thirds were seen once. The sample consisted of PBMCs. The receptor set was obtained from a man in his sixties in good health and CMV-seropositive.

The sample holds one count of this clone. The genes are TRBV27 and TRBJ2-3; 8 bases agree with TRBD1. There are 18 residues in the CDR3. The V and J ends lost 3 bases and 5 bases, in that order; junction bases with no gene match: 16. Germline V lookup: CDR1 MNHEY, CDR2 SMNVEV (reference sequence). CDR3 sequence reads: CASSFPPRQGPAVDTQYF. The CDR3 region has the DNA TGTGCCAGCAGTTTCCCCCCCCGACAGGGGCCTGCGGTAGATACGCAGTATTTT.

The V and J genes are TRBV7-6 and TRBJ2-3; a possible D gene is TRBD1 (6 bases). This CDR3 is built from 14 residues. V lost 5 bases and J 6 bases, leaving 15 bases between the germline ends. Germline CDR1 and CDR2: SGHVS and FNYEAQ. CDR3 coding DNA: TGTGCCAGCAGCATGACAGGACCGGTTGATACGCAGTATTTT. Its protein is CASSMTGPVDTQYF.

J is TRBJ2-1 and V is TRBV7-2; 10 nucleotides align to TRBD2. Germline CDR1 is SGHTA and CDR2 is FQGNSA. V gave up 0 bases and J gave up 4 bases; unmatched junction bases: 0. The CDR3 runs to 15 residues. CDR3 amino acids: CASSLALAGYNEQFF. CDR3 bases: TGTGCCAGCAGCTTAGCACTAGCGGGGTACAATGAGCAGTTCTTC.

V usage is TRBV2 and J usage is TRBJ2-7; weak D call: TRBD1 (5 bases). The V gene lost 5 bases and the J gene lost 6 bases, with 14 bases spanning the gap. This CDR3 spans 13 amino acids. Germline V gives CDR1 SNHLY, CDR2 FYNNEI. CDR3 sequence (DNA): TGTGCCAGCAGTCCGTCGCTGGGGCTCGAGCAGTACTTC. Its protein product is CASSPSLGLEQYF.

In regard to this clone: The same CDR3 can be traced to other DNA sequences in this sample. The CDR3 bases are TGTGCCAGCAGCTTAGCCCTGGACAGGGGAAGGACGGATACGCAGTATTTT. This encodes CASSLALDRGRTDTQYF. This chain uses TRBV7-9 with TRBJ2-3, with TRBD1 matching over 9 bases. V lost 0 bases, J lost 6 bases, and 10 bases stayed unmatched. Per germline, CDR1 SEHNR and CDR2 FQNEAQ (reference sequence). This CDR3 is built from 17 residues. The whole variable domain, remainder taken from reference TRBV7-9 and TRBJ2-3, is DTGVSQNPRHKITKRGQNVTFRCDPISEHNRLYWYRQTLGQGPEFLTYFQNEAQLEKSRLLSDRFSAERPKGSFSTLEIQRTEQGDSAMYLCASSLALDRGRTDTQYFGPGTRLTVL.

This clone has only a few counts. The chain combines TRBV7-8 with TRBJ2-7, with 7 bases matching TRBD1. V gave up 5 bases and J gave up 2 bases; unmatched junction bases: 6. The CDR3 has 14 amino acids. Per the germline V gene, CDR1 is SGHVS and CDR2 is FQNEAQ. The CDR3 DNA reads TGTGCCAGCAGCATTAGACAGGGAGCCTACGAGCAGTACTTC. This encodes CASSIRQGAYEQYF.

This chain joins TRBV5-1 and TRBJ1-4; D is unresolved. Germline V gene lookup returns CDR1 SGHRS and CDR2 YFSETQ. Trimming took 1 base from V and 6 from J, leaving 7 bases between them. The CDR3 is 13 amino acids. In nucleotides, the CDR3 is TGCGCCAGCAGCTTGAGGCGGGATGAAAAACTGTTTTTT. Its translation: CASSLRRDEKLFF.

This chain uses TRBV18 with TRBJ2-7; a possible D gene is TRBD1 (5 bases). V was pared by 6 bases and J by 0 bases, with 18 bases between. Germline values: CDR1 KGHSH, CDR2 LQKENI. The CDR3 runs 16 residues. The CDR3: CASSLTPGQISYEQYF. CDR3 bases: TGTGCCAGCTCCCTCACCCCAGGACAAATCTCCTACGAGCAGTACTTC. The whole variable domain, remainder taken from reference TRBV18 and TRBJ2-7, is NAGVMQNPRHLVRRRGQEARLRCSPMKGHSHVYWYRQLPEEGLKFMVYLQKENIIDESGMPKERFSAEFPKEGPSILRIQQVVRGDSAAYFCASSLTPGQISYEQYFGPGTRLTVT.

This clone appeared a single time. The chain combines TRBV9 with TRBJ2-3; 11 nucleotides line up with TRBD2. Germline trimming cut 0 bases from V and 0 bases from J; bases unmatched to any gene: 9. The CDR3 sequence is 19 residues long. Germline loops: CDR1 SGDLS, CDR2 YYNGEE. Here the CDR3 DNA reads TGTGCCAGCAGCGTAGAAGGGACTAGCGGTGGTTCTAGCACAGATACGCAGTATTTT. Translation gives CASSVEGTSGGSSTDTQYF.

The chain links TRBV6-5 to TRBJ1-2; 11 nucleotides line up with TRBD1. J lost 6 bases, V lost 0 bases, and 3 bases had no gene match. The CDR3 is 15 amino acids. Germline V gene sequence: CDR1 MNHEY, CDR2 SVGAGI. Here the CDR3 reads CASSYSMGQGDGYTF. As DNA, the CDR3 is TGTGCCAGCAGTTACTCGATGGGACAGGGGGATGGCTACACCTTC.

CDR3 in DNA: TGTGCCAGCAGTTACTCGATAAGCCGTGAAGCTTTCTTT. Translation gives CASSYSISREAFF. The genes are TRBV6-5 and TRBJ1-1; D is unresolved. The length of the CDR3 is 13 residues. Germline values: CDR1 MNHEY, CDR2 SVGAGI. The V and J ends lost 0 bases and 7 bases respectively, with 9 bases between them.

This rearrangement joins TRBV4-1 to TRBJ2-7; 11 bases line up with TRBD1. The CDR3 is 18 amino acids. V lost 1 base, J lost 0 bases, and 8 bases stayed unmatched. Germline V gene data show CDR1 as MGHRA and CDR2 as YSYEKL. The CDR3 loop is CASSQGSTGTGGSYEQYF. In DNA, the CDR3 is TGCGCCAGCAGCCAAGGGTCGACCGGGACAGGGGGCTCCTACGAGCAGTACTTC.

The chain couples TRBV28 to TRBJ2-3; 8 bases map to TRBD2. The CDR3 is made up of 16 amino acids. Trimming cost V 4 bases and J 2 bases; bases outside gene matches: 8. Germline-derived CDR1 and CDR2 are MDHEN and SYDVKM. The CDR3 DNA reads as TGTGCCAGCAGTTCCGTTGGACTAGCAAACACAGATACGCAGTATTTT. Its translation: CASSSVGLANTDTQYF.

This clone turned up a few times. V usage is TRBV19 and J usage is TRBJ1-1, with TRBD1 as a possible D gene (5 bases). CDR3 length: 12 residues. Germline V gives CDR1 LNHDA, CDR2 SQIVND (reference sequence). V lost 3 bases and J lost 10, with 12 bases in between. This CDR3 is CASSIGGTGAFF. CDR3 sequence (DNA): TGTGCCAGTAGTATTGGAGGGACGGGAGCTTTCTTT. Using reference TRBV19 and TRBJ1-1 for the parts outside the CDR3, the full variable domain is DGGITQSPKYLFRKEGQNVTLSCEQNLNHDAMYWYRQDPGQGLRLIYYSQIVNDFQKGDIAEGYSVSREKKESFPLTVTSAQKNPTAFYLCASSIGGTGAFFGQGTRLTVV.